The 27 T cell receptor beta chains reported below all come from one sample, sequenced in a study of cytomegalovirus exposure and HLA in healthy donors. The PCR had 60 Vbeta and 13 Jbeta primers. Here immunoSEQ multiplex PCR was the method, and the copy in TCRdb shows in-frame clones only, minus some. Of some 140,000 clones listed, 80% are singletons. Material: PBMCs. The receptors shown here come from a man aged 25-45 years in good health and CMV-seropositive.

The V call is TRBV30, the J call TRBJ1-5; D remains unclear. Looked up from germline, CDR1 is GTSNPN and CDR2 is SVGIG (reference sequence). V shed 3 bases and J shed 2 bases, with 8 bases lying between them. The CDR3 totals 13 residues. Here the CDR3 reads CAWSGYGNQPQHF. CDR3 nucleotide sequence: TGTGCCTGGAGCGGGTACGGCAATCAGCCCCAGCATTTT.

As for this clone: Other DNA sequences of this sample code for an identical CDR3. This chain links TRBV6-6 with TRBJ1-2; D is undetermined. Germline V lookup: CDR1 MNHNY, CDR2 SVGAGI (reference sequence). V was pared by 7 bases and J by 4 bases, with 19 bases between. The CDR3 length is 15 residues. This CDR3 is CASTVETTSTYGYTF. CDR3 sequence (DNA): TGTGCCAGCACCGTCGAGACAACCAGCACCTATGGCTACACCTTC.

The V and J genes are TRBV29-1 and TRBJ2-3; possible D gene TRBD1, 6 bases. This CDR3 spans 13 amino acids. Germline V gene data show CDR1 as SQVTM and CDR2 as ANQGSEA. Between the trimmed V and J ends, which lost 3 bases and 7 bases, there was a span of 14 bases. CDR3 sequence reads: CSVERRDKYTQYF. The CDR3 coding sequence is TGCAGCGTTGAGCGAAGGGACAAGTATACGCAGTATTTT.

The genes are TRBV9 and TRBJ2-3; 9 bases line up with TRBD2. V lost 1 base and J lost 2; bases outside the gene matches: 8. Germline CDR1 is SGDLS and CDR2 is YYNGEE. CDR3 length: 17 amino acids. The CDR3 region is CASSVSWSSGVTDTQYF. The CDR3, as DNA: TGTGCCAGCAGCGTATCTTGGTCTAGCGGGGTCACAGATACGCAGTATTTT.

This clone was counted between two and nine times. This chain uses TRBV4-1 with TRBJ2-1, with 10 bases matching TRBD2. V lost 0 bases and J lost 7; bases outside the gene matches: 6. The germline V gene encodes CDR1 MGHRA and CDR2 YSYEKL. The CDR3 is 16 residues long. This CDR3 is CASSQDATSGYNEQFF. The CDR3 DNA reads TGCGCCAGCAGCCAAGATGCGACTAGCGGGTATAATGAGCAGTTCTTC.

The chain uses TRBV7-3 and TRBJ2-3, with 7 bases fitting TRBD1. V gave up 4 bases and J gave up 6 bases; unmatched junction bases: 13. CDR3 length: 16 amino acids. Germline CDR1 is SGHTA and CDR2 is FQGTGA. CDR3 protein: CASSSTGLKKTDTQYF. The DNA for the CDR3 is TGTGCCAGCAGCTCGACAGGGCTGAAGAAAACGGATACGCAGTATTTT.

The chain employs TRBV9 and TRBJ2-7, with D tentatively TRBD2 (7 bases). Trimming took off 3 bases at V and 3 bases at J, with 16 bases between the two ends. CDR1 and CDR2 (germline): SGDLS, YYNGEE. CDR3 size: 15 residues. CDR3 residues: CASSAAGAAIYEQYF. The CDR3 DNA reads TGTGCCAGCAGCGCGGCGGGGGCCGCAATCTACGAGCAGTACTTC.

The chain recombines TRBV7-3 with TRBJ2-5; 14 bases are shared with TRBD2. Trimming cost V 2 bases and J 4 bases; bases outside gene matches: 3. This CDR3 has 16 amino acids. Germline assignment: CDR1 SGHTA and CDR2 FQGTGA. The CDR3 nucleotides are TGTGCCAGCAGCTTAGGGACTAGCGGGAGAACAGAGACCCAGTACTTC. Translating it yields CASSLGTSGRTETQYF. The full variable domain, rest sourced from reference TRBV7-3 and TRBJ2-5, is GAGVSQTPSNKVTEKGKYVELRCDPISGHTALYWYRQSLGQGPEFLIYFQGTGAADDSGLPNDRFFAVRPEGSVSTLKIQRTERGDSAVYLCASSLGTSGRTETQYFGPGTRLLVL.

This chain uses TRBV7-8 with TRBJ1-3, with D perhaps matching TRBD1 (5 bases). This CDR3 region has 16 residues. Germline V CDR1 and CDR2: SGHVS, FQNEAQ. The V and J ends lost 1 base and 2 bases respectively, with 12 bases between them. The CDR3 loop reads CASSLEAGYPGNTIYF. The CDR3 region has the DNA TGTGCCAGCAGCTTAGAGGCAGGGTACCCTGGAAACACCATATATTTT.

This rearrangement joins TRBV7-9 to TRBJ2-7; possibly TRBD2 for D (6 bases). From germline, CDR1 is SEHNR and CDR2 FQNEAQ (reference sequence). Trimming left V 6 bases short and J 6 bases short, with 24 bases between. CDR3 length: 16 amino acids. CDR3 residues: CASSRGEAGGISEQYF. The CDR3 DNA is TGTGCCAGCAGTCGTGGGGAGGCTGGGGGGATCTCCGAGCAGTACTTC.

This chain uses TRBV6-1 with TRBJ2-3; TRBD1 matches at 9 bases. V lost 2 bases to trimming and J lost 4 bases; unmatched junction nucleotides: 7. Germline loops: CDR1 MNHNS, CDR2 SASEGT. The CDR3 runs to 16 residues. The CDR3 here is CASSEYGGTGSDTQYF. The CDR3 DNA follows: TGTGCCAGCAGTGAATATGGAGGGACAGGGTCAGATACGCAGTATTTT.

V and J are TRBV28 and TRBJ2-2; no clear D. Per the germline V gene, CDR1 is MDHEN and CDR2 is SYDVKM. This CDR3 comprises 14 residues. V was shortened by 6 bases and J by 3 bases, with 11 bases between the two germline ends. As DNA, the CDR3 is TGTGCCAGCAGGAGAGACACCCACACCGGGGAGCTGTTTTTT. This encodes CASRRDTHTGELFF. The full variable domain, completed using reference TRBV28 and TRBJ2-2, is DVKVTQSSRYLVKRTGEKVFLECVQDMDHENMFWYRQDPGLGLRLIYFSYDVKMKEKGDIPEGYSVSREKKERFSLILESASTNQTSMYLCASRRDTHTGELFFGEGSRLTVL.

CDR3 sequence (DNA): TGTGCCAGCAGCTTGGGACCTAGCGGCTATGGCTACACCTTC. Its protein product is CASSLGPSGYGYTF. J is TRBJ1-2 and V is TRBV5-6, with D unclear. V gave up 0 bases and J gave up 4 bases, with 10 bases separating them. This CDR3 contains 14 residues. Germline V gene sequence: CDR1 SGHDT, CDR2 YYEEEE.

The V and J genes are TRBV6-5 and TRBJ1-6; D is ambiguous. The ends were cut back, 5 bases at V and 0 bases at J, with 5 bases in the middle. CDR1 is MNHEY, CDR2 SVGAGI, per germline. CDR3 length equals 14 residues. In DNA form, the CDR3 reads TGTGCCAGCAGTCGGAGCTCCTATAATTCACCCCTCCACTTT. It yields the protein CASSRSSYNSPLHF.

The rearrangement joins TRBV15 to TRBJ2-7, with D uncertain. The germline V gene has CDR1 LNHNV and CDR2 YYDKDF (reference sequence). Trimming stripped 5 bases from V and 0 bases from J, with 14 bases between. The CDR3 totals 15 residues. The CDR3 sequence: CATSATPRISYEQYF. The CDR3 nucleotides read TGTGCCACCAGCGCTACCCCTAGAATCTCCTACGAGCAGTACTTC.

The rearrangement uses TRBV19 and TRBJ2-7, with 10 nucleotides matching TRBD2. Germline CDR1 is LNHDA and CDR2 is SQIVND (reference sequence). The CDR3 contains 15 residues. The V gene end was trimmed by 1 base and the J gene end by 3 bases; junction bases not matched to a gene: 3. The CDR3 reads CASSIAAGGFYEQYF. In DNA, the CDR3 is TGTGCCAGTAGTATAGCAGCGGGGGGGTTCTACGAGCAGTACTTC.

This chain links TRBV28 with TRBJ2-5; tentative D call: TRBD2 (6 bases). Trimming removed 9 bases at V and 9 bases at J, with 20 bases between. The CDR3 runs 13 residues. Germline loops: CDR1 MDHEN, CDR2 SYDVKM. Here the CDR3 reads CARGRDTWEAQYF. The CDR3, as DNA: TGTGCCAGGGGGCGGGATACGTGGGAGGCCCAGTACTTC. The full variable domain, with the rest looked up from reference TRBV28 and TRBJ2-5, is DVKVTQSSRYLVKRTGEKVFLECVQDMDHENMFWYRQDPGLGLRLIYFSYDVKMKEKGDIPEGYSVSREKKERFSLILESASTNQTSMYLCARGRDTWEAQYFGPGTRLLVL.

The genes are TRBV29-1 and TRBJ2-1, with 13 bases fitting TRBD2. Germline V lookup: CDR1 SQVTM, CDR2 ANQGSEA. Germline trimming cut 6 bases from V and 9 bases from J; bases unmatched to any gene: 8. There are 14 residues in the CDR3. CDR3 region: CSVLTSGRSFEQFF. The CDR3 region has the DNA TGCAGCGTCCTGACTAGCGGGAGGAGCTTTGAGCAGTTCTTC.

This clone was recorded a few times. One end of the junction varies from germline; a read error may be responsible. The chain carries TRBV19 and TRBJ1-5, with no clear D. This CDR3 spans 16 amino acids. Germline V gene lookup returns CDR1 LNHDA and CDR2 SQIVND (reference sequence). This CDR3 is CASSPLEGSSTQPQHF. The CDR3 coding sequence is TGTGCCAGTAGCCCCCTGGAGGGTTCCAGCACTCAGCCCCAGCATTTT. Filled out from reference TRBV19 and TRBJ1-5, the complete variable domain reads DGGITQSPKYLFRKEGQNVTLSCEQNLNHDAMYWYRQDPGQGLRLIYYSQIVNDFQKGDIAEGYSVSREKKESFPLTVTSAQKNPTAFYLCASSPLEGSSTQPQHFGDGTRLSIL.

This clone was picked up one time. The chain carries TRBV4-2 and TRBJ2-1; TRBD2 aligns across 13 bases. After removal of 4 bases from V and 3 bases from J, the junction contained 15 bases not matched to a gene. In germline, CDR1 is LGHNA, CDR2 YNFKEQ. The CDR3 has 20 amino acids. The CDR3 protein is CASSLRTGTSGERGYNEQFF. Written as DNA, the CDR3 is TGTGCCAGCAGCCTGAGAACCGGGACTAGCGGGGAAAGGGGCTACAATGAGCAGTTCTTC.

The rearrangement uses TRBV4-1 and TRBJ2-5; 8 nucleotides align to TRBD2. The CDR3 has 16 residues. The J segment lost 3 bases and the V segment lost 4 bases, leaving 10 bases of the junction unmatched. CDR1 MGHRA and CDR2 YSYEKL come from the germline V gene. In nucleotides, the CDR3 is TGCGCCAGCAGCCGAACCGGGACTAGGGTTGAAGAGACCCAGTACTTC. It yields the protein CASSRTGTRVEETQYF.

This chain links TRBV10-3 with TRBJ1-3, with no clear D. V was trimmed by 7 bases and J by 0 bases, leaving 10 bases between them. CDR1 and CDR2 from the germline V gene are ENHRY and SYGVKD. The CDR3 runs 14 residues. The CDR3 protein is CAIKELHSGNTIYF. CDR3 coding DNA: TGTGCCATCAAGGAGCTACACTCTGGAAACACCATATATTTT.

In its sample, this clone was seen once. This chain uses TRBV7-9 with TRBJ2-3; 11 nucleotides agree with TRBD2. Germline V gives CDR1 SEHNR, CDR2 FQNEAQ (reference sequence). The CDR3 spans 16 residues. The V segment lost 5 bases and the J segment 2 bases; nucleotides outside the gene matches: 6. CDR3 sequence: CASSEGTSGFTDTQYF. The CDR3 coding sequence is TGTGCCAGCAGCGAAGGGACTAGCGGATTCACAGATACGCAGTATTTT.

This clone was seen only a few times. It is unclear where the CDR3 begins or ends on the DNA, so no DNA is shown, and the CDR3 is as TCRdb lists it. The chain carries TRBV27 and TRBJ1-2. The CDR3 is made up of 16 amino acids, end residues included. CDR1 MNHEY and CDR2 SMNVEV come from the germline V gene (reference sequence). The CDR3 here is CASSSSIGGGGWGYTF.

The chain is built from TRBV5-4 and TRBJ2-7; maybe TRBD2 (6 bases). The V and J ends lost 2 bases and 2 bases respectively, with 11 bases between them. This CDR3 is built from 14 residues. Germline V CDR1 and CDR2: SGHNT, YYREEE (reference sequence). The CDR3 coding sequence is TGTGCCAGCAGCTTTGGGCGGGACCCCTACGAGCAGTACTTC. Protein: CASSFGRDPYEQYF.

The chain employs TRBV29-1 and TRBJ2-5; 8 bases agree with TRBD1. The CDR3 has 12 amino acids. V was pared by 8 bases and J by 2 bases, with 4 bases of the junction left unmatched. CDR1 SQVTM and CDR2 ANQGSEA come from the germline V gene. CDR3 amino acids: CSTGQGQETQYF. As DNA, the CDR3 is TGCAGCACCGGACAGGGTCAAGAGACCCAGTACTTC.

The chain combines TRBV27 with TRBJ2-3; 7 nucleotides line up with TRBD2. There are 14 residues in the CDR3. Germline trimming cut 2 bases from V and 1 base from J; bases unmatched to any gene: 0. Germline-derived CDR1 and CDR2 are MNHEY and SMNVEV (reference sequence). The CDR3 spells CASSLAGGTDTQYF. CDR3 in DNA: TGTGCCAGCAGTTTAGCGGGAGGCACAGATACGCAGTATTTT.